The 5 T cell receptor beta chains in this list originate from one sample, sequenced in a study of molecular identifiers for immune sequencing clone quantification. TCRdb reprocessed the PCR reads via MiXCR and lists one record per CDR3 protein. The table shows under 100,000 distinct CDR3 sequences, with roughly 25% occurring only once. The sample comprised naive CD8+ T cells from blood, with Jurkat cell RNA spiked in. Subset: FACS-sorted CD8+CD4-CCR7+CD45RA+ naive T cells. The receptors here all came from a human donor in good health. Some libraries in this study had Jurkat cell RNA spiked in.

The rearrangement links TRBV19 to TRBJ2-7, with unresolved D. Trimming left V 6 bases short and J 2 bases short, with 11 bases between. Germline V gene sequence: CDR1 LNHDA, CDR2 SQIVND (reference sequence). The CDR3 has 13 residues. CDR3 in DNA: TGTGCCAGTAGCTCGAGTAGGACCTACGAGCAGTACTTC. Protein product: CASSSSRTYEQYF.

In this sample, this clonotype turned up many times. The V call is TRBV5-4, the J call TRBJ2-3; tentative D call: TRBD2 (6 bases). This CDR3 contains 14 residues. Per the germline V gene, CDR1 is SGHNT and CDR2 is YYREEE (reference sequence). Trimming removed 0 bases at V and 5 bases at J, with 10 bases between. CDR3 residues: CASSLARGGDTQYF. The DNA of the CDR3 is TGTGCCAGCAGCTTGGCAAGGGGAGGAGATACGCAGTATTTT.

This clonotype has only a few counts. CDR3 coding DNA: TGTGCCTCGTACGGTTCACAGGGGACCACCTACGAGCAGTACTTC. Protein sequence: CASYGSQGTTYEQYF. The V gene is TRBV2, the J gene TRBJ2-7, with 7 nucleotides matching TRBD1. This CDR3 comprises 15 residues. CDR1 is SNHLY and CDR2 is FYNNEI in the germline V gene. V lost 11 bases, J lost 2 bases, and 15 bases stayed unmatched.

A remark on this clonotype: This may arise from a read error, as a much more abundant clone is one base away. The chain has TRBV24-1 and TRBJ2-3; D gene ambiguous. The length of the CDR3 is 13 residues. V lost 9 bases and J lost 0, with 9 bases in between. The germline V gene encodes CDR1 KGHDR and CDR2 SFDVKD. CDR3 residues: CATFPASTDTQYF. The CDR3 DNA sequence: TGTGCCACCTTTCCGGCCAGCACAGATACGCAGTATTTT.

Only a few counts were recorded for this clonotype. The gene calls are TRBV3-1 and TRBJ2-7; D is ambiguous. There are 14 residues in the CDR3. CDR1 and CDR2 from the germline V gene are LGHDT and YNNKEL (reference sequence). Trimming shortened V by 0 bases and J by 3 bases, and 9 bases separated the two germline ends. This CDR3 reads CASSQDWVGYEQYF. DNA for the CDR3: TGTGCCAGCAGCCAAGATTGGGTCGGCTACGAGCAGTACTTC.